The clone carrying this T cell receptor beta chain occurred a few times. Resolution of symptoms, clearance, or two negative PCRs was present in recovered Cohort 3 donors. Per the germline V gene, CDR1 is SNHLY and CDR2 is FYNNEI. V lost 4 bases to trimming and J lost 0 bases, with 10 bases between them. The CDR3 consists of 15 residues. The data originate from a study of blood T cell repertoires in COVID-19. Overall study context: The cDNA or gDNA used as material had been derived from T cells, B-cell-depleted T cells, or PBMCs.

The method was immunoSEQ multiplex PCR; TCRdb's version includes in-frame clones alone and lacks a portion of them. The sample carries under 200,000 clones, 89% recorded once. This receptor was identified in a woman between 18 and 29 years old who had recovered from COVID-19. The sequenced sample consisted of PBMCs or T cells enriched from blood (not recorded which). The rearrangement links TRBV2 to TRBJ1-5; the D gene is possibly TRBD1 (5 bases). CDR3 in amino acids: CASSVVRVSNQPQHF. CDR3 nucleotides: TGTGCCAGCAGTGTTGTCAGGGTTAGCAATCAGCCCCAGCATTTT.